The TCR beta chain under discussion was sequenced for a study of CD8 T cells in Susac syndrome. Study-level information: Patients with Susac syndrome were therapy-naive, on corticosteroids, or on intravenous immunoglobulin alone at blood draw.

This clonotype is a singleton in its sample. Sequencing of TCR beta covered CD8+ and CD4+ T cells obtained from blood. The patients with Susac syndrome satisfied recently defined diagnostic criteria for either definite or probable disease. Reverse transcription of roughly 0.45 to 1 ug RNA used random hexamers. Amplification of TCR beta CDR3 was carried out by immunoSEQ multiplex PCR, which covered 54 Vbeta and 13 Jbeta segments. Each CDR3 protein gets one entry after TCRdb re-called the immunoSEQ multiplex PCR reads with MiXCR. The sample has 100,000 to 150,000 distinct CDR3 sequences, around 94% seen once. Germline V gene data show CDR1 as SGDLS and CDR2 as YYNGEE. This CDR3 region has 16 residues. The V and J ends lost 4 bases and 5 bases, in that order; junction bases with no gene match: 13.

Sequencing used CD8+ T cells from PBMCs. The rearrangement links TRBV9 to TRBJ2-7; 9 nucleotides agree with TRBD2. The source of this sequence is a human donor with Susac syndrome. CDR3 sequence (DNA): TGTGCCAGCAGCCCCCCCATCGCTAGCGGGGTCCACGAGCAGTACTTC. Its protein is CASSPPIASGVHEQYF.